Listed below are T cell receptor beta chains from one sample, sequenced in a study of OX40 agonist ivuxolimab in advanced cancers. The table came from immunoSEQ multiplex PCR; TCRdb's copy has only in-frame clones and leaves some out. The sample lists some 44,000 clones, approximately 80% occurring once. The material sequenced was CD4+ or CD8+ T cells sorted from blood, taken in a trial of the OX40 agonist ivuxolimab. These receptors came from an adult with an advanced solid tumor such as melanoma, head and neck, liver or kidney cancer. Both conserved end residues are trimmed from each CDR3. D genes are given only for firm matches. Clone size appears in some rows only: once, few, many, or a class for an expanded clone.

CDR3aa,v_gene,j_gene,abundance,d_gene
ASSLFSGRQGGSEQY,TRBV19,TRBJ2-7,once,.
ASSSQGYGANVLT,TRBV2,TRBJ2-6,.,.
ASSLATGGRGTQY,TRBV11-1,TRBJ2-5,.,TRBD1
ASSQANGGRPQH,TRBV4-1,TRBJ1-5,.,.
ASSSTQGGYGYT,TRBV11-2,TRBJ1-2,few,TRBD1
ASSRQTGELF,TRBV7-3,TRBJ2-2,few,.
ASSIASGSYNEQF,TRBV5-1,TRBJ2-1,.,TRBD2
ASRPPGPLNTEAF,TRBV25-1,TRBJ1-1,.,.
ASSSSGDQKQY,TRBV6-5,TRBJ2-7,.,.
ASSASGRAYEQY,TRBV18,TRBJ2-7,.,TRBD2
ASKPEGGDTEAF,TRBV6-4,TRBJ1-1,.,.
ASSLSALGLEQY,TRBV28,TRBJ2-7,.,.
SVSSGSSTDTQY,TRBV29-1,TRBJ2-3,few,TRBD2
ASSLWSRLALSYTYGYT,TRBV28,TRBJ1-2,.,.
ASSFRRNTEAF,TRBV5-6,TRBJ1-1,.,.
ASSSGLAAFGEQF,TRBV5-6,TRBJ2-1,.,TRBD2
AWSWGTGGDGYT,TRBV30,TRBJ1-2,.,TRBD1
ASSFEGETQY,TRBV5-1,TRBJ2-5,.,.
ASGFLAGGSYEQY,TRBV28,TRBJ2-7,.,TRBD2
ATSRDKGANEQF,TRBV15,TRBJ2-1,.,.
ASSSWTGDFSPLH,TRBV7-9,TRBJ1-6,.,TRBD1
ASSQELSGSYGYT,TRBV4-2,TRBJ1-2,.,.
ASIRNGGVVQPQH,TRBV28,TRBJ1-5,.,.
ASGRYYEQY,TRBV6-1,TRBJ2-7,.,.
ASSLGPGQAISYEQY,TRBV11-3,TRBJ2-7,.,TRBD1
ASSQVGITSGSNEQF,TRBV4-1,TRBJ2-1,few,TRBD2
AISDRGQPNGYT,TRBV10-3,TRBJ1-2,.,.
ASSERGQVEAF,TRBV2,TRBJ1-1,.,.
ASSLVGDGEAF,TRBV5-1,TRBJ1-1,.,.
ASSDGVAIGETQY,TRBV25-1,TRBJ2-5,.,.
ASSRNRASGNQPQH,TRBV7-2,TRBJ1-5,.,.
ASSHEGRGPGELF,TRBV4-1,TRBJ2-2,.,.
ASSYSFGPDTQY,TRBV6-5,TRBJ2-3,.,.
ASSEWVSPLH,TRBV6-1,TRBJ1-6,.,.
ACGVNTEAF,TRBV28,TRBJ1-1,.,.
ASSPLTSNQPQH,TRBV4-1,TRBJ1-5,.,.
ASSHRQGRSYNEQF,TRBV23-1,TRBJ2-1,.,.
ASSPYNEQF,TRBV2,TRBJ2-1,.,.
ASSVNGPPLNLLF,TRBV2,TRBJ1-4,.,.
ASSFQGANGYT,TRBV6-5,TRBJ1-2,.,TRBD1
ASRLGQYNEKLF,TRBV19,TRBJ1-4,.,TRBD1
ASSPGTGTYGYT,TRBV6-1,TRBJ1-2,.,.
ASTFWAGHEQY,TRBV2,TRBJ2-7,.,.
ASNRNPMQPQH,TRBV6-6,TRBJ1-5,.,.
ASSPGMRGMNTEAF,TRBV4-1,TRBJ1-1,.,.
ASSLETGANTGELF,TRBV7-6,TRBJ2-2,.,.
ASRRTGEGGYT,TRBV27,TRBJ1-2,medium-sized,TRBD1
ASSVSEQY,TRBV2,TRBJ2-7,.,.
ASSLGSYNSNEQF,TRBV5-1,TRBJ2-1,.,.
ASSLELARNTIY,TRBV19,TRBJ1-3,.,.
AISAASGRQGGTQY,TRBV10-3,TRBJ2-3,.,TRBD2
ASVLLMTGYNEQF,TRBV6-1,TRBJ2-1,once,.
ASITTGDRGLRANVLT,TRBV21-1,TRBJ2-6,.,.